The entry below describes one TCR beta chain. Its specificity is unknown. Second-dose groups at about 4 or about 12 weeks were pooled. The V segment lost 1 base and the J segment 9 bases; nucleotides outside the gene matches: 8. The CDR3 runs 14 residues. Looked up from germline, CDR1 is SNHLY and CDR2 is FYNNEI. This entry is derived from a study of T cell responses to AZD1222 COVID-19 vaccine. Findings and caveats of the study: Spike-specific TCR breadth and depth both grew after two AZD1222 doses. Baseline serostatus was positive in only a handful of AZD1222 recipients.

The repertoire was sequenced with immunoSEQ multiplex PCR; TCRdb's copy has only in-frame clones and lacks some. Of 100,000 or so clones in the sample, around 87% were seen once. Sample: peripheral blood, taken 28 days after the second AZD1222 dose. This chain links TRBV2 with TRBJ1-2, with TRBD1 identical over 7 bases. This TCR came from an adult who received the AZD1222 COVID-19 vaccine. CDR3 protein: CASSEGDRVSSYTF. CDR3 DNA sequence: TGTGCCAGCAGTGAAGGTGACAGGGTGTCTAGCTACACCTTC.